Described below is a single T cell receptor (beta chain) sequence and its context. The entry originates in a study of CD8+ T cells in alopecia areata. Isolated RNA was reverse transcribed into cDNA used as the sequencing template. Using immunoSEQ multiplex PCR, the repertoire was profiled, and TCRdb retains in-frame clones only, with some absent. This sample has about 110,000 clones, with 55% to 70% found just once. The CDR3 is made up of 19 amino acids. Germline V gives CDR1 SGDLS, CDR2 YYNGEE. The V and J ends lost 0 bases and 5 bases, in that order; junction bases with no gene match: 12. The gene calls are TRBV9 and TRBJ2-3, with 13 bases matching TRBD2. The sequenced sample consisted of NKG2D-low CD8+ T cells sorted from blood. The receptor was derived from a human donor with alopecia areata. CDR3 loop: CASSVEGLAGFLLRDTQYF. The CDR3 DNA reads TGTGCCAGCAGCGTAGAGGGACTAGCGGGATTCTTACTTAGAGATACGCAGTATTTT.